This T cell receptor (beta chain) derives from a study of OX40 agonist ivuxolimab in advanced cancers. Study in general: In this cohort, patients received ivuxolimab, an agonistic anti-OX40 (CD134) antibody. Six ivuxolimab dose levels, 0.01 to 10 mg/kg, were given intravenously every 2 weeks.

Autoimmune disease history or systemic immunosuppression meant exclusion. From germline, CDR1 is SGHNT and CDR2 YENEEA. The CDR3 sequence is 14 residues long. V gave up 5 bases and J gave up 3 bases; unmatched junction bases: 7. Sequenced by immunoSEQ multiplex PCR; TCRdb stores in-frame clones only, minus some. The sample has tens of thousands of clones, over 70% seen once; the top ten hold 4% to 6%. The sequencing here drew on CD4+ or CD8+ T cells sorted from blood, taken in a trial of the OX40 agonist ivuxolimab. The V call is TRBV11-3, the J call TRBJ2-7; 7 nucleotides align to TRBD2. This sequence originates from an adult with an advanced solid tumor such as melanoma, head and neck, liver or kidney cancer. The CDR3 region is CASSPGAGVYEQYF. CDR3 in DNA: TGTGCCAGCAGCCCCGGGGCGGGAGTCTACGAGCAGTACTTC.